Here is one T cell receptor beta chain with its context. An end of the junction differs from the germline gene, which may be a read error. The data are from a study of blood T cell repertoires in COVID-19. Study information: Some COVID-19 samples were acute and others convalescent; all came from the United States, Italy and Spain. T cells, B-cell-depleted T cells, or PBMCs provided the cDNA or gDNA that served as material.

The CDR3 length is 16 residues. The germline gives CDR1 SGHAT, CDR2 FQNNGV. While infection was still active, Seattle patients were enrolled and then followed longitudinally. As originally analysed: The authors estimated nucleated cell counts from reference gene primer amplification. This table comes from immunoSEQ multiplex PCR, and its TCRdb copy is limited to in-frame clones, with some not included. V and J calls and clone size are given by that table; D and trimming were obtained from the DNA. The sample has about 250,000 clones, around 89% seen once. The rearrangement joins TRBV11-2 to TRBJ2-3; TRBD2 might be the D (6 bases). This sequence was found in a woman aged 25 to 39 with COVID-19, enrolled during active disease. Input material: peripheral blood. The CDR3 sequence is CASSHITSRRTNTQYF. The CDR3 nucleotides are TGTGCCAGCAGCCACATTACTAGCCGACGCACAAATACGCAGTATTTT.